The rows below give T cell receptor beta chains drawn from one sample of a study of cytomegalovirus exposure and HLA in healthy donors. Sequencing used immunoSEQ multiplex PCR; TCRdb keeps in-frame clones, though not all of them. The sample carries 170,000 or so clones, 65% to 85% recorded once. Sequencing was carried out using PBMCs. The receptors shown here come from a man aged 60 to 75 in good health and CMV-seronegative. Each CDR3 is given with its conserved first and last residue. D genes are given only for firm matches. The size of a clone is reported for some rows only, either as once, few or many, or as a class for expanded clones.

V	D	J	size	CDR3	DNA
TRBV6-6	TRBD2	TRBJ2-1	.	CASSGTSGRAYNEQFF	TGTGCCAGCAGCGGTACTAGCGGGAGAGCCTACAATGAGCAGTTCTTC
TRBV29-1	.	TRBJ2-3	once	CSVEKGVTDTQYF	TGCAGCGTTGAAAAAGGGGTTACAGATACGCAGTATTTT
TRBV15	.	TRBJ1-5	.	CATGYSHNQPQHF	TGTGCCACAGGTTACAGTCACAATCAGCCCCAGCATTTT
TRBV6-5	.	TRBJ2-7	.	CASSYSGYSSYEQYF	TGTGCCAGCAGTTACTCTGGGTACAGTTCCTACGAGCAGTACTTC
TRBV25-1	.	TRBJ2-7	.	CASSPGGTSYEQYF	TGTGCCAGCAGTCCCGGAGGGACCTCCTACGAGCAGTACTTC
TRBV29-1	.	TRBJ2-3	.	CSVATDTQYF	TGCAGCGTGGCAACAGATACGCAGTATTTT
TRBV6-5	TRBD1	TRBJ2-5	.	CASSPGRGQETQYF	TGTGCCAGCAGCCCCGGCAGGGGGCAAGAGACCCAGTACTTC
TRBV28	TRBD2	TRBJ2-7	.	CASSRQGLATYEQYF	TGTGCCAGCAGCCGACAGGGACTAGCGACCTACGAGCAGTACTTC
TRBV19	TRBD2	TRBJ2-2	.	CATATSGRANTGELFF	TGTGCCACCGCGACTAGCGGGAGGGCGAACACCGGGGAGCTGTTTTTT
TRBV9	TRBD2	TRBJ2-3	.	CASSGPGGSGIRDTQYF	TGTGCCAGCAGCGGGCCGGGGGGAAGCGGGATTAGGGATACGCAGTATTTT
TRBV7-3	.	TRBJ2-7	.	CASSLETGTYEQYF	TGTGCCAGCAGCTTAGAAACAGGAACCTACGAGCAGTACTTC
TRBV6-1	TRBD2	TRBJ2-3	.	CASSGGLAEGTDTQYF	TGTGCCAGCAGTGGGGGACTAGCGGAGGGCACAGATACGCAGTATTTT
TRBV2	TRBD1	TRBJ1-1	.	CASSVLTGMNTEAFF	TGTGCCAGCAGTGTCCTGACAGGGATGAACACTGAAGCTTTCTTT
TRBV4-3	TRBD2	TRBJ2-2	.	CASSPRLAVTGELFF	TGCGCCAGCAGCCCACGACTAGCGGTCACCGGGGAGCTGTTTTTT
TRBV9	.	TRBJ1-1	.	CASSVSWSGGEAFF	TGTGCCAGCAGCGTATCCTGGTCAGGAGGTGAAGCTTTCTTT
TRBV5-1	TRBD1	TRBJ1-3	.	CASKQGQGSGNTIYF	TGCGCCAGTAAACAGGGACAGGGGTCTGGAAACACCATATATTTT
TRBV28	.	TRBJ1-5	few	CASTLSQGFQPQHF	TGTGCCAGCACTCTTTCCCAGGGTTTTCAGCCCCAGCATTTT
TRBV10-1	.	TRBJ2-5	once	CASSARVKETQYF	TGCGCCAGCAGTGCCAGGGTGAAAGAGACCCAGTACTTC